This TCR beta chain was identified in a study of blood T cell repertoires in COVID-19. The wider study: There were acute and convalescent COVID-19 samples, and they came from the United States, Italy and Spain. In each case, the material was cDNA or gDNA derived from T cells, B-cell-depleted T cells, or PBMCs.

Original methodology: Counts of nucleated cells, estimated from reference gene primer amplification, were obtained. Here immunoSEQ multiplex PCR was the method, and the copy in TCRdb shows in-frame clones only, minus some. V, J and clone size reflect that table, while D and trimming were determined from the DNA. The table lists about 120,000 clones, around 76% of them singletons, with less than 6.5% in the top ten. J was trimmed by 4 bases and V by 5 bases; bases with no gene match: 4. CDR1 SGHTA and CDR2 FQGTGA come from the germline V gene. This CDR3 spans 13 amino acids. A few counts support this clone.

The source is a man aged 55 to 70 with acute or convalescent COVID-19. The sequenced material came from peripheral blood. The V and J genes are TRBV7-3 and TRBJ2-7; 8 bases align to TRBD2. The CDR3 DNA sequence: TGTGCCAGCAGCCCGGGACTAGAATACGAGCAGTACTTC. Encoded protein: CASSPGLEYEQYF.